Below are 29 T cell receptor beta chains sequenced from a single sample in a study of blood T cells in healthy people across ages. Next came a second PCR, run for roughly 6 to 11 cycles, which used a sample-barcoded 5' primer along with a J-beta primer mix. TCRdb analysed the 5' RACE reads with MiXCR anew, one entry per CDR3 protein. The sample yields hundreds of thousands of distinct CDR3 sequences, under 45% seen once. The sequencing input was blood. The receptors were sampled from a man between 60 and 75 years old in good health.

This clonotype has only a few counts. This chain links TRBV6-1 with TRBJ2-3; 16 bases match TRBD2. V trimming: 5 bases; J trimming: 3 bases; junction bases outside the gene matches: 5. The CDR3 loop spans 17 amino acids. Per the germline V gene, CDR1 is MNHNS and CDR2 is SASEGT. The CDR3, as DNA: TGTGCCAGCAGTAGGGGACTAGCGGGGGGGCCTACAGATACGCAGTATTTT. Protein product: CASSRGLAGGPTDTQYF.

The rearrangement uses TRBV5-5 and TRBJ2-5; possibly TRBD1 for D (6 bases). CDR3 length: 14 amino acids. Looked up from germline, CDR1 is SGHKS and CDR2 is YYEKEE (reference sequence). Between the trimmed V and J ends, which lost 4 bases and 1 base, there was a span of 11 bases. The CDR3 coding sequence is TGTGCCAGCAGCCTGACAGGTGTCCAAGAGACCCAGTACTTC. This gives the protein CASSLTGVQETQYF.

This clonotype was counted a few times. The V gene is TRBV12-3 or TRBV12-4, the J gene TRBJ2-7; D remains unclear. TRBJ2-5 matches the DNA end more closely, so the J call is doubtful. This CDR3 has 14 amino acids. The CDR3 is CASSLYSSQETQYF. The CDR3 DNA is TGTGCCAGCAGTTTGTATAGCAGTCAAGAGACCCAGTACTTC.

CDR3: CASSDYLQDSYEQYF. CDR3 coding DNA: TGTGCCAGCAGCGATTATCTCCAGGACTCCTACGAGCAGTACTTC. The chain carries TRBV25-1 and TRBJ2-7; no clear D gene. V was trimmed by 6 bases and J by 0 bases, leaving 15 bases between them. Germline V CDR1 and CDR2: MGHDK, SYGVNS. The CDR3 spans 15 residues.

This chain's CDR3 is CASSRAKRWDTQYF. For the CDR3, the DNA is TGTGCCAGTAGTAGGGCCAAGAGATGGGATACGCAGTATTTT. This chain joins TRBV19 and TRBJ2-3; D gene unclear. Germline CDR1 and CDR2: LNHDA and SQIVND (reference sequence). The CDR3 runs 14 residues. V shed 4 bases and J shed 6 bases, with 14 bases lying between them.

The CDR3 DNA follows: TGTGCCAGCTCACCACAGGGTCTCACAGATACGCAGTATTTT. Its protein product is CASSPQGLTDTQYF. The chain carries TRBV18 and TRBJ2-3; the D is unclear. V was trimmed by 1 base and J by 2 bases, leaving 7 bases between them. Germline lookup yields CDR1 KGHSH and CDR2 LQKENI. The CDR3 spans 14 residues.

The chain uses TRBV7-8 and TRBJ2-3; TRBD2 aligns across 8 bases. The ends lost 5 bases at V and 4 bases at J; junction bases unmatched: 8. The CDR3 is 15 residues long. Germline-derived CDR1 and CDR2 are SGHVS and FQNEAQ. This chain's CDR3 is CASSVTGGKSDTQYF. The DNA for the CDR3 is TGTGCCAGCAGCGTTACGGGGGGGAAGTCAGATACGCAGTATTTT.

The chain carries TRBV5-6 and TRBJ2-7, with 12 positions matching TRBD2. Germline V lookup: CDR1 SGHDT, CDR2 YYEEEE. J lost 1 base, V lost 3 bases, and 5 bases had no gene match. The CDR3 loop spans 16 amino acids. The CDR3 is CASSSRLAGVSYEQYF. DNA of the CDR3: TGTGCCAGCAGCTCCCGACTAGCGGGGGTATCCTACGAGCAGTACTTC.

This clonotype appeared a few times. The chain joins TRBV5-1 to TRBJ2-7; 9 bases map to TRBD1. Losses at the gene ends were 4 bases for V and 4 bases for J; bases not matched to a gene: 6. The germline V gene encodes CDR1 SGHRS and CDR2 YFSETQ. This CDR3 comprises 14 residues. CDR3 sequence: CASSRTGAPYEQYF. Written as DNA, the CDR3 is TGCGCCAGCAGCCGGACAGGGGCTCCATACGAGCAGTACTTC.

The V gene is TRBV6-2 or TRBV6-3, the J gene TRBJ2-3; 9 positions agree with TRBD1. After removal of 2 bases from V and 5 bases from J, the junction contained 11 bases not matched to a gene. Germline lookup yields CDR1 MNHEY and CDR2 SVGEGT. The CDR3 is made up of 17 amino acids. The CDR3 nucleotides read TGTGCCAGCAGTTACGGGCGACAGGGGGACCGAGGAGATACGCAGTATTTT. Translated: CASSYGRQGDRGDTQYF.

The chain combines TRBV7-3 with TRBJ2-7; D is uncertain. V was pared by 2 bases and J by 7 bases, with 12 bases between. Germline V gene lookup returns CDR1 SGHTA and CDR2 FQGTGA. The CDR3 sequence is 13 residues long. This CDR3 is CASSLDGFNEQYF. The DNA of the CDR3 is TGTGCCAGCAGCTTAGACGGCTTCAATGAGCAGTACTTC.

The chain recombines TRBV7-8 with TRBJ2-5; weak D call: TRBD2 (7 bases). V was shortened by 2 bases and J by 4 bases, with 17 bases between the two germline ends. The CDR3 has 16 residues. Germline values: CDR1 SGHVS, CDR2 FQNEAQ. This CDR3 reads CASSLRGGARGETQYF. The CDR3 coding sequence is TGTGCCAGCAGCTTAAGGGGGGGGGCCAGGGGAGAGACCCAGTACTTC.

The rearrangement links TRBV9 to TRBJ2-1, with 7 bases fitting TRBD2. Looked up from germline, CDR1 is SGDLS and CDR2 is YYNGEE. J lost 9 bases, V lost 0 bases, and 6 bases had no gene match. The CDR3 sequence is 14 residues long. CDR3 in amino acids: CASSVELGRGEQFF. The CDR3 nucleotides read TGTGCCAGCAGCGTAGAGTTAGGGAGGGGTGAGCAGTTCTTC.

The chain uses TRBV10-3 and TRBJ1-2, with D perhaps TRBD1 (5 bases). Germline V gene data show CDR1 as ENHRY and CDR2 as SYGVKD. V dropped 5 bases and J dropped 10 bases, with 17 bases sitting between them. The CDR3 loop spans 13 amino acids. DNA for the CDR3: TGTGCCATCAGTTTAAGGAGGGGAGATGACTACACCTTC. Protein: CAISLRRGDDYTF.

About this clonotype itself: The junction differs from germline at one of its ends, possibly a read error. The J gene is TRBJ2-1, the V gene TRBV9; the D call may be TRBD1 or TRBD2 (5 bases each). In germline, CDR1 is SGDLS, CDR2 YYNGEE. The CDR3 has 16 amino acids. The CDR3 region is CTSSTSSGSSYNEQFF. CDR3 bases: TGTACCAGCAGCACCTCATCAGGGAGCTCCTACAATGAGCAGTTCTTC.

This clonotype showed up just a few times. The chain is built from TRBV7-2 and TRBJ2-5, with D possibly being TRBD1 (6 bases). This CDR3 is 14 amino acids long. With 2 bases removed from V and 4 bases from J, the gap between germline ends came to 11 bases. CDR1 and CDR2 (germline): SGHTA, FQGNSA. CDR3 bases: TGTGCCAGCAGCTTAAGGGACACAGCAGAGACCCAGTACTTC. Protein sequence: CASSLRDTAETQYF.

This clonotype was seen only a few times. V gene TRBV5-6 combines with J gene TRBJ1-6; D remains ambiguous. This CDR3 spans 16 amino acids. With 4 bases removed from V and 0 bases from J, the gap between germline ends came to 11 bases. Germline CDR1 SGHDT, CDR2 YYEEEE. CDR3 in DNA: TGTGCCAGCAGCGCCACAGCTAGCTCCTATAATTCACCCCTCCACTTT. This codes for CASSATASSYNSPLHF.

The rearrangement links TRBV7-2 to TRBJ1-5, with a possible D match to TRBD1 (5 bases). Trimming pared 5 bases from V and 6 bases from J, leaving 14 bases between. The CDR3 length is 14 residues. The germline CDR1 and CDR2 sequences are SGHTA and FQGNSA. CDR3 residues: CASSQEGIRQPQHF. Written as DNA, the CDR3 is TGTGCCAGCAGCCAAGAGGGGATTCGTCAGCCCCAGCATTTT.

This clonotype was seen a handful of times. V and J are TRBV29-1 and TRBJ2-3; unclear D gene. Between the trimmed V and J ends, which lost 2 bases and 11 bases, there was a span of 8 bases. The CDR3 has 10 residues. Per germline, CDR1 SQVTM and CDR2 ANQGSEA. CDR3 DNA sequence: TGCAGCGTTGAACAACGTGGGCAGTATTTT. Its protein is CSVEQRGQYF.

A remark on this clonotype: The junction shows a germline mismatch at one end, possibly a read error. This chain links TRBV5-1 with TRBJ2-1; tentative D call: TRBD2 (6 bases). The CDR3 has 13 residues. Germline assignment: CDR1 SGHRS and CDR2 YFSETQ. In DNA form, the CDR3 reads TGCGCCCGCAGCCTTAGCGGCTACAATGAGCAGTTCTTC. It yields the protein CARSLSGYNEQFF. The full variable domain, its missing parts supplied by reference TRBV5-1 and TRBJ2-1, is KAGVTQTPRYLIKTRGQQVTLSCSPISGHRSVSWYQQTPGQGLQFLFEYFSETQRNKGNFPGRFSGRQFSNSRSEMNVSTLELGDSALYLCARSLSGYNEQFFGPGTRLTVL.

This clonotype showed up just a few times. As DNA, the CDR3 is TGTGCCAGCAGTGAAGCGACGGTTGCTAACTATGGCTACACCTTC. Its protein product is CASSEATVANYGYTF. V is TRBV6-1 and J is TRBJ1-2; D unresolved. Trimming took off 0 bases at V and 0 bases at J, with 8 bases between the two ends. The germline V gene has CDR1 MNHNS and CDR2 SASEGT. CDR3 length equals 15 residues.

The table lists this clonotype with a few counts. The chain combines TRBV11-2 with TRBJ2-5; 11 bases are a match to TRBD2. The CDR3 length is 15 residues. The germline V gene encodes CDR1 SGHAT and CDR2 FQNNGV. J gave up 7 bases and V 6 bases, and 10 bases lay outside the gene matches. The CDR3 sequence is CASRLAGETKTTQYF. Written as DNA, the CDR3 is TGTGCCAGCAGACTAGCGGGGGAGACCAAGACGACCCAGTACTTC.

This rearrangement joins TRBV7-8 to TRBJ2-7, with 8 bases aligning to TRBD1. There are 17 residues in the CDR3. V shed 5 bases, J shed 5 bases, and the junction held 17 bases outside the gene matches. Germline V gives CDR1 SGHVS, CDR2 FQNEAQ. CDR3 sequence: CASSPPTDRGSRDEQYF. DNA for the CDR3: TGTGCCAGCAGCCCCCCCACTGACAGGGGTAGCCGGGACGAGCAGTACTTC. Full variable domain (remainder filled in from reference TRBV7-8 and TRBJ2-7): GAGVSQSPRYKVAKRGQDVALRCDPISGHVSLFWYQQALGQGPEFLTYFQNEAQLDKSGLPSDRFFAERPEGSVSTLKIQRTQQEDSAVYLCASSPPTDRGSRDEQYFGPGTRLTVT.

The chain links TRBV7-6 to TRBJ2-3; D is ambiguous. This CDR3 is built from 16 residues. In germline, CDR1 is SGHVS, CDR2 FNYEAQ. Trimming left V 1 base short and J 3 bases short, with 14 bases between. CDR3 sequence: CASSLEGPGRTDTQYF. Here the CDR3 DNA reads TGTGCCAGCAGCTTAGAAGGGCCAGGTAGGACAGATACGCAGTATTTT.

This sequence joins TRBV5-5 and TRBJ2-7; the D is unclear. CDR1 SGHKS and CDR2 YYEKEE come from the germline V gene (reference sequence). The CDR3 length is 16 residues. Trimming removed 0 bases from V and 1 base from J, with 14 bases in between. CDR3 amino acids: CASSLGATSRSYEQYF. CDR3 bases: TGTGCCAGCAGCTTGGGGGCCACATCGAGGTCCTACGAGCAGTACTTC.

This clonotype was counted only a few times. The chain uses TRBV7-2 and TRBJ2-1, with D perhaps matching TRBD1 or TRBD2 (5 bases each). Trimming stripped 5 bases from V and 6 bases from J, with 20 bases between. CDR1 SGHTA and CDR2 FQGNSA come from the germline V gene. The CDR3 spans 16 residues. The CDR3, as DNA: TGTGCCAGCAGCCCCCAGGGTTCCCTACTAGGCAATGAGCAGTTCTTC. Translation gives CASSPQGSLLGNEQFF.

The gene calls are TRBV11-2 and TRBJ2-1; no definite D call. CDR1 SGHAT and CDR2 FQNNGV come from the germline V gene. With 5 bases removed from V and 2 bases from J, the gap between germline ends came to 16 bases. This CDR3 is built from 16 residues. This chain's CDR3 is CASSPRFPQAYNEQFF. The CDR3 coding sequence is TGTGCCAGCAGCCCACGATTTCCCCAGGCCTACAATGAGCAGTTCTTC. The full variable domain, rest sourced from reference TRBV11-2 and TRBJ2-1, is EAGVAQSPRYKIIEKRQSVAFWCNPISGHATLYWYQQILGQGPKLLIQFQNNGVVDDSQLPKDRFSAERLKGVDSTLKIQPAKLEDSAVYLCASSPRFPQAYNEQFFGPGTRLTVL.

V gene TRBV20-1 combines with J gene TRBJ2-1; 9 bases agree with TRBD2. There are 14 residues in the CDR3. Germline trimming cut 6 bases from V and 1 base from J; bases unmatched to any gene: 4. CDR1 and CDR2 from the germline V gene are DFQATT and SNEGSKA (reference sequence). The CDR3 DNA follows: TGCAGTGCGGGCGGGGGGGATTCCTACAATGAGCAGTTCTTC. This sequence encodes CSAGGGDSYNEQFF.

V usage is TRBV6-5 and J usage is TRBJ2-7, with TRBD2 as a possible D gene (5 bases). The CDR3 totals 14 residues. Germline values: CDR1 MNHEY, CDR2 SVGAGI. With 6 bases removed from V and 0 bases from J, the gap between germline ends came to 12 bases. The CDR3 DNA sequence: TGTGCCAGCAGAACCGGAGGAAGCTCCTACGAGCAGTACTTC. Translation gives CASRTGGSSYEQYF.